These T cell receptor beta chains were read from a single sample in a study of cytomegalovirus exposure and HLA in healthy donors. The method was immunoSEQ multiplex PCR; TCRdb's version includes in-frame clones alone and lacks a portion of them. The ten most abundant clones cover roughly 4% of a sample with 50,000 to 60,000 clones. Sequenced: PBMCs. Receptor source: a male donor in good health and CMV-seronegative. The CDR3 runs from the conserved cysteine through the conserved F or W. A D gene is named only where the DNA matches it firmly.

D: -; length: 16; J: TRBJ1-5; V: TRBV16; DNA: TGTGCCAGCAGCCAATCGGGGGGGCAGGGCGGTCAGCCCCAGCATTTT; CDR3: CASSQSGGQGGQPQHF
D: -; length: 13; J: TRBJ2-5; V: TRBV7-8; DNA: TGTGCCAGCAGCTTAGACGGGTGGGAGACCCAGTACTTC; CDR3: CASSLDGWETQYF
D: -; length: 12; J: TRBJ2-1; V: TRBV30; DNA: TGTGCCTGGAGTGTACAGTCCGGTGAGCAGTTCTTC; CDR3: CAWSVQSGEQFF
D: -; length: 15; J: TRBJ1-5; V: TRBV11-2; DNA: TGTGCCAGCAGCTTAGAACAGGGATTCAATCAGCCCCAGCATTTT; CDR3: CASSLEQGFNQPQHF
D: -; length: 14; J: TRBJ2-2; V: TRBV9; DNA: TGTGCCAGCAGCGAGGGACAGAACACCGGGGAGCTGTTTTTT; CDR3: CASSEGQNTGELFF
D: -; length: 14; J: TRBJ1-2; V: TRBV18; DNA: TGTGCCAGCTCACCCCAAGGGGTAAAGGGCGGCTACACCTTC; CDR3: CASSPQGVKGGYTF
D: -; length: 17; J: TRBJ2-4; V: TRBV5-6; DNA: TGTGCCAGCAGCTTGGTCGGGGATGGTGGAGCCAAAAACATTCAGTACTTC; CDR3: CASSLVGDGGAKNIQYF
D: TRBD1; length: 15; J: TRBJ2-2; V: TRBV7-3; DNA: TGTGCCAGCAGCCCAACAGGGGGCCACACCGGGGAGCTGTTTTTT; CDR3: CASSPTGGHTGELFF
D: -; length: 15; J: TRBJ1-6; V: TRBV7-2; DNA: TGTGCCAGCAGCTTATCGGCAGGGTCTCGATCACCCCTACACTTT; CDR3: CASSLSAGSRSPLHF
D: -; length: 16; J: TRBJ1-2; V: TRBV11-2; DNA: TGTGCCAGCAGCTTAGTGGGGCCTGGGGCCTACTATGGCTACACCTTC; CDR3: CASSLVGPGAYYGYTF
D: -; length: 14; J: TRBJ1-2; V: TRBV5-1; DNA: TGCGCCAGCGAGAAAGGGGAGGGGAACTATGGCTACACCTTC; CDR3: CASEKGEGNYGYTF
D: TRBD2; length: 14; J: TRBJ2-7; V: TRBV2; DNA: TGTGCCAGCAGTTCCGGGACTAGCGGGTTCGAGCAGTACTTC; CDR3: CASSSGTSGFEQYF
D: TRBD2; length: 17; J: TRBJ2-3; V: TRBV19; DNA: TGTGCCAGTAGTGAAGGACTAGCGGGGGAGAGCACAGATACGCAGTATTTT; CDR3: CASSEGLAGESTDTQYF
D: -; length: 13; J: TRBJ1-1; V: TRBV5-1; DNA: TGCGCCAGCAATGGGGGGTTGAACACTGAAGCTTTCTTT; CDR3: CASNGGLNTEAFF
D: -; length: 13; J: TRBJ1-1; V: TRBV5-6; DNA: TGTGCCAGCAGCTATTTATTGAACACTGAAGCTTTCTTT; CDR3: CASSYLLNTEAFF
D: -; length: 16; J: TRBJ2-4; V: TRBV14; DNA: TGTGCCAGCAGCCAAGGTCCGGAATTGGCGGGAAACATTCAGTACTTC; CDR3: CASSQGPELAGNIQYF
D: TRBD1; length: 15; J: TRBJ2-5; V: TRBV18; DNA: TGTGCCAGCTCACCGCGACAGGGGGCGAAAGAGACCCAGTACTTC; CDR3: CASSPRQGAKETQYF
D: TRBD2; length: 16; J: TRBJ2-3; V: TRBV29-1; DNA: TGCAGCGTTGAAACCCGGGGTAGCGGGAGGTCAGATACGCAGTATTTT; CDR3: CSVETRGSGRSDTQYF
D: TRBD2; length: 17; J: TRBJ2-7; V: TRBV4-2; DNA: TGTGCCAGCAGCCACCCGGGGGGGGCCCAGAGCTCCTACGAGCAGTACTTC; CDR3: CASSHPGGAQSSYEQYF
D: -; length: 16; J: TRBJ1-1; V: TRBV7-8; DNA: TGTGCCAGCAGCTTAGCGGGCAGGGAAAAGGGAACTGAAGCTTTCTTT; CDR3: CASSLAGREKGTEAFF
D: -; length: 14; J: TRBJ1-1; V: TRBV6-5; DNA: TGTGCCAGCAGTTACTCGGCGGGTAACACTGAAGCTTTCTTT; CDR3: CASSYSAGNTEAFF
D: TRBD1; length: 12; J: TRBJ2-3; V: TRBV28; DNA: TGTGCCAGCAGGGGGACAGAACTTACGCAGTATTTT; CDR3: CASRGTELTQYF
D: TRBD1; length: 16; J: TRBJ2-1; V: TRBV15; DNA: TGTGCCACCAGCAGAACTCCGGGACAGGGTAGTAATGAGCAGTTCTTC; CDR3: CATSRTPGQGSNEQFF
D: TRBD1; length: 13; J: TRBJ1-2; V: TRBV11-2; DNA: TGTGCCAGCAGCTCCTTTACAGGGGGCGCGGGCACCTTC; CDR3: CASSSFTGGAGTF
D: -; length: 12; J: TRBJ2-3; V: TRBV28; DNA: TGTGCCAGCAACCCAAATCGGGATACGCAGTATTTT; CDR3: CASNPNRDTQYF
D: TRBD1; length: 14; J: TRBJ1-2; V: TRBV2; DNA: TGTGCCAGCAGTCCAGGACAGGGGATCTATGGCTACACCTTC; CDR3: CASSPGQGIYGYTF
D: -; length: 18; J: TRBJ2-5; V: TRBV5-6; DNA: TGTGCCAGCAGCTTGGGAGGTTTTCCGGGGGTCCGCCAAGAGACCCAGTACTTC; CDR3: CASSLGGFPGVRQETQYF
D: -; length: 17; J: TRBJ2-7; V: TRBV28; DNA: TGTGCCAGCCGAGGGGGGGTGGGGCGACGGGACGACTACGAGCAGTACTTC; CDR3: CASRGGVGRRDDYEQYF
D: -; length: 13; J: TRBJ1-2; V: TRBV18; DNA: TGTGCCAGCTCACCACCGTCCAGATATGGCTACACCTTC; CDR3: CASSPPSRYGYTF
D: -; length: 15; J: TRBJ2-7; V: TRBV28; DNA: TGTGCCAGCAGTTCCATGGGGGGTGGGTCCTACGAGCAGTACTTC; CDR3: CASSSMGGGSYEQYF
D: -; length: 12; J: TRBJ2-7; V: TRBV7-2; DNA: TGTGCCAGCAGCTTTGAGGCCTACGAGCAGTACTTC; CDR3: CASSFEAYEQYF
D: -; length: 11; J: TRBJ2-5; V: TRBV18; DNA: TGTGCCAGCTCACCAGGCGAGACCCAGTACTTC; CDR3: CASSPGETQYF
D: TRBD2; length: 17; J: TRBJ2-1; V: TRBV5-1; DNA: TGCGCCAGCAGCTTCGACCCTACTAGCGGGGGGGCCTATGAGCAGTTCTTC; CDR3: CASSFDPTSGGAYEQFF
D: TRBD1; length: 16; J: TRBJ1-1; V: TRBV18; DNA: TGTGCCAGCTCACTAAGACAGGGTACTCCGGACACTGAAGCTTTCTTT; CDR3: CASSLRQGTPDTEAFF
D: -; length: 15; J: TRBJ1-3; V: TRBV4-1; DNA: TGCGCCAGCAGCGTCAGTATTACGGGAGGAAACACCATATATTTT; CDR3: CASSVSITGGNTIYF
D: -; length: 15; J: TRBJ1-1; V: TRBV18; DNA: TGTGCCAGCTCACTCGCAGGGATAGAGAACACTGAAGCTTTCTTT; CDR3: CASSLAGIENTEAFF
D: TRBD2; length: 18; J: TRBJ2-3; V: TRBV28; DNA: TGTGCCAGCAGTTGGATGTTAGCGGGTCAGATTAGCACAGATACGCAGTATTTT; CDR3: CASSWMLAGQISTDTQYF
D: TRBD1; length: 15; J: TRBJ2-2; V: TRBV14; DNA: TGTGCCAGCAGCAAACAGACAGGGGGCCCCGGGGAGCTGTTTTTT; CDR3: CASSKQTGGPGELFF